This TCR beta chain was found in a study of blood T cell repertoires in COVID-19. At the level of the study: Collection of acute and convalescent COVID-19 samples took place in the United States, Italy and Spain.

As originally analysed: The assay estimated nucleated cells by amplifying reference gene primers. Some clones are missing from TCRdb's copy, which holds only in-frame ones; the method was immunoSEQ multiplex PCR. The V and J calls and clone size were taken over from that table, and D and trimming were inferred from the DNA. The data hold some 260,000 clones, with around 88% observed a single time. The CDR3 runs 18 residues. The V and J ends lost 3 bases and 5 bases, in that order; junction bases with no gene match: 17. Germline loops: CDR1 LNHDA, CDR2 SQIVND (reference sequence). V and J are TRBV19 and TRBJ1-1; 8 bases line up with TRBD1. The source is a woman aged 25 to 39 with COVID-19, enrolled during active disease. Sequencing was performed on peripheral blood. CDR3: CASSMFAIRTGRGTEAFF. The CDR3 DNA reads as TGTGCCAGTAGTATGTTTGCAATAAGGACAGGGAGGGGGACTGAAGCTTTCTTT.